This entry describes one T cell receptor (beta chain). The CDR3 is 13 residues long. V gave up 3 bases and J gave up 3 bases, with 6 bases separating them. The germline gives CDR1 SGHRS, CDR2 YFSETQ. PCR amplification relied on 60 Vbeta primers (plus 13 Jbeta primers). Per the original methods: There were around 78 million unique TCR beta chains by a later count, and about 11 million of them were shared. The repertoire was sequenced with immunoSEQ multiplex PCR; TCRdb's copy has only in-frame clones and lacks some. The D gene and trimming were derived from the DNA, and the V and J assignments and clone size from that table. The sample lists tens of thousands of clones, around three quarters seen once, with around 4.3% in the top ten. The entry originates in a study of cytomegalovirus exposure and HLA in healthy donors.

The V gene is TRBV5-1, the J gene TRBJ2-2; D uncertain. The material sequenced was PBMCs. The receptor comes from a middle-aged woman in good health and CMV-seropositive. The CDR3 DNA sequence: TGCGCCAGCAGCTCCCAGGACACCGGGGAGCTGTTTTTT. This sequence encodes CASSSQDTGELFF.